This is a list of T cell receptor beta chains from one sample in a study of cytomegalovirus exposure and HLA in healthy donors. TCRdb keeps only in-frame clones here, not all; method: immunoSEQ multiplex PCR. Of over 150,000 clones listed, more than 70% were seen once; the top ten hold 1.2% to 1.5%. The sequencing input was PBMCs. These receptors were taken from a man between 60 and 75 years old in good health and CMV-seronegative. The CDR3 runs from the conserved cysteine through the conserved F or W. The order of the fields is clone size, J gene, D gene, V gene, CDR3 protein, CDR3 DNA. The D gene is left open where the match is weak. A clone size is listed for some rows: how often the clone was seen (once, few, many), or a class if it is expanded.

>NA|TRBJ1-2|TRBD1|TRBV11-2
CASSLDLGQGEFYGYTF
TGTGCCAGCAGCTTAGATTTGGGCCAGGGGGAATTCTATGGCTACACCTTC
>NA|TRBJ1-2|NA|TRBV7-9
CSSSLAGTGMHYGYTF
TGTTCCAGCAGCTTAGCCGGAACAGGGATGCACTATGGCTACACCTTC
>few|TRBJ2-7|TRBD2|TRBV7-9
CASSLGGGSRSYEQYF
TGTGCCAGCAGCTTAGGTGGCGGGAGTAGATCCTACGAGCAGTACTTC
>NA|TRBJ2-5|TRBD2|TRBV11-1
CASSQLAGAKETQYF
TGTGCCAGCAGCCAACTAGCGGGGGCTAAAGAGACCCAGTACTTC
>NA|TRBJ2-2|NA|TRBV9
CASSDPRTTVRGSGELFF
TGTGCCAGCAGCGATCCTCGGACAACTGTTCGGGGGTCCGGGGAGCTGTTTTTT
>NA|TRBJ2-1|NA|TRBV29-1
CSVVSYNEQFF
TGCAGCGTTGTGTCATACAATGAGCAGTTCTTC
>NA|TRBJ1-6|NA|TRBV21-1
CASSKADRRLINSYNSPLHF
TGTGCCAGCAGCAAAGCGGACAGGCGACTAATAAACTCCTATAATTCACCCCTCCACTTT
>NA|TRBJ2-5|NA|TRBV29-1
CSGGRGGGETQYF
TGCAGCGGAGGCAGGGGTGGCGGAGAGACCCAGTACTTC
>NA|TRBJ1-1|TRBD1|TRBV29-1
CSVEVTGTNTEAFF
TGCAGCGTTGAAGTGACAGGGACAAACACTGAAGCTTTCTTT
>NA|TRBJ1-1|TRBD1|TRBV6-5
CASSQGAAEAFF
TGTGCCAGCAGTCAGGGGGCCGCTGAAGCTTTCTTT
>NA|TRBJ2-3|TRBD2|TRBV6-6
CASSLRGDSTDTQYF
TGTGCCAGCAGCCTCCGGGGGGATAGCACAGATACGCAGTATTTT
>NA|TRBJ1-3|NA|TRBV7-8
CASSLGRITGNTIYF
TGTGCCAGCAGCTTGGGCAGGATCACTGGAAACACCATATATTTT
>NA|TRBJ1-4|NA|TRBV6-6
CASSYVAGAEKLFF
TGTGCCAGCAGTTACGTGGCAGGTGCTGAAAAACTGTTTTTT
>NA|TRBJ2-5|NA|TRBV9
CASSVAGDRGETQYF
TGTGCCAGCAGCGTAGCAGGCGATAGGGGAGAGACCCAGTACTTC
>NA|TRBJ2-5|TRBD2|TRBV5-1
CASSTGLAWGQETQYF
TGCGCCAGCAGCACCGGACTAGCGTGGGGACAAGAGACCCAGTACTTC
>NA|TRBJ1-3|NA|TRBV30
CAWGLGGTGGNTIYF
TGTGCCTGGGGGCTCGGCGGGACCGGTGGAAACACCATATATTTT
>NA|TRBJ2-3|TRBD2|TRBV27
CASSRPGLAGGPTQYF
TGTGCCAGCAGTAGACCGGGACTAGCGGGGGGGCCTACGCAGTATTTT
>NA|TRBJ1-2|NA|TRBV7-2
CASSLDSYGYTF
TGTGCCAGCAGCTTAGACAGCTATGGCTACACCTTC
>once|TRBJ2-7|TRBD2|TRBV5-5
CASSPRTSGSSYEQYF
TGTGCCAGCAGCCCGAGGACTAGCGGGAGTTCCTACGAGCAGTACTTC
>few|TRBJ2-5|NA|TRBV18
CASSPTQLGAQETQYF
TGTGCCAGCTCACCTACCCAGCTAGGGGCACAAGAGACCCAGTACTTC
>NA|TRBJ2-1|TRBD2|TRBV19
CASRELARGNNEQFF
TGTGCCAGTAGGGAACTAGCGAGGGGAAACAATGAGCAGTTCTTC
>NA|TRBJ1-2|TRBD1|TRBV19
CASRPTGGEGGYTF
TGTGCCAGTAGACCGACAGGGGGCGAGGGTGGCTACACCTTC
>few|TRBJ1-5|NA|TRBV7-9
CASSFFGANQPQHF
TGTGCCAGCAGCTTTTTCGGAGCCAATCAGCCCCAGCATTTT
>NA|TRBJ1-5|NA|TRBV2
CASSESEVEDQPQHF
TGTGCCAGCAGTGAGTCCGAGGTGGAAGATCAGCCCCAGCATTTT
>NA|TRBJ2-3|TRBD2|TRBV5-6
CASSLEREGPDTQYF
TGTGCCAGCAGCTTGGAGCGGGAGGGCCCAGATACGCAGTATTTT
>few|TRBJ1-3|NA|TRBV7-9
CSSRSTGVTGNTIYF
TGTTCCAGCCGATCCACCGGGGTGACTGGAAACACCATATATTTT
>NA|TRBJ2-7|NA|TRBV6-6
CASSLTGYEQYF
TGTGCCAGCAGTCTCACAGGGTACGAGCAGTACTTC
>NA|TRBJ2-1|NA|TRBV7-3
CASSPRGGVGDEQFF
TGTGCCAGCAGCCCAAGGGGCGGGGTAGGGGATGAGCAGTTCTTC
>few|TRBJ2-7|TRBD1|TRBV5-1
CASSGGTGANEQYF
TGCGCCAGCAGCGGAGGGACAGGGGCTAACGAGCAGTACTTC
>NA|TRBJ2-1|NA|TRBV7-6
CASTTGFSNEQFF
TGTGCCAGCACAACAGGGTTTTCAAATGAGCAGTTCTTC
>NA|TRBJ2-1|NA|TRBV5-1
CASSLGGPSGSYNEQFF
TGCGCCAGCAGCTTGGGGGGGCCTAGCGGATCCTACAATGAGCAGTTCTTC
>NA|TRBJ2-1|TRBD1|TRBV7-2
CASSPGQGNYNEQFF
TGTGCCAGCAGCCCGGGACAGGGTAACTACAATGAGCAGTTCTTC
>NA|TRBJ1-4|TRBD1|TRBV28
CASSRPGTGGSGEKLFF
TGTGCCAGCAGTCGTCCCGGGACAGGGGGCTCGGGTGAAAAACTGTTTTTT
>NA|TRBJ2-5|TRBD2|TRBV4-3
CASSQSGGQETQYF
TGCGCCAGCAGCCAAAGCGGGGGGCAAGAGACCCAGTACTTC
>NA|TRBJ2-1|NA|TRBV25-1
CASRGVSGDPAYNEQFF
TGTGCCAGCAGGGGGGTTTCGGGGGACCCAGCCTACAATGAGCAGTTCTTC
>NA|TRBJ2-7|TRBD2|TRBV2
CACSVAGGAYEQYF
TGTGCTTGCTCTGTAGCGGGAGGGGCCTACGAGCAGTACTTC
>NA|TRBJ2-5|TRBD2|TRBV28
CASSLTIRTSGELKETQYF
TGTGCCAGCAGTTTGACTATCAGGACTAGCGGCGAACTGAAAGAGACCCAGTACTTC
>few|TRBJ1-3|NA|TRBV7-2
CASSFIRVAGNTIYF
TGTGCCAGCAGCTTTATCAGGGTCGCTGGAAACACCATATATTTT
>few|TRBJ2-1|NA|TRBV7-2
CASRQNRGGNEQFF
TGTGCCAGCAGACAAAACAGGGGGGGGAATGAGCAGTTCTTC
>NA|TRBJ1-3|NA|TRBV4-3
CASSQDSGAGNTIYF
TGCGCCAGCAGCCAAGATTCCGGGGCTGGAAACACCATATATTTT
>few|TRBJ2-1|NA|TRBV11-3
CASRSTGEQFF
TGTGCCAGCAGATCTACGGGTGAGCAGTTCTTC
>NA|TRBJ2-1|NA|TRBV30
CAWGGLLNEQFF
TGTGCCTGGGGCGGACTGCTCAATGAGCAGTTCTTC
>NA|TRBJ2-1|TRBD2|TRBV9
CASSVVGTSGSLYNEQFF
TGTGCCAGCAGCGTAGTAGGGACTAGCGGGAGTCTGTACAATGAGCAGTTCTTC
>once|TRBJ1-2|TRBD1|TRBV28
CASSGVWSGGPLHGYTF
TGTGCCAGCAGTGGTGTGTGGTCAGGGGGCCCTTTACATGGCTACACCTTC
>NA|TRBJ2-7|TRBD2|TRBV19
CASSIREGPYEQYF
TGTGCCAGTAGTATACGGGAGGGCCCCTACGAGCAGTACTTC
>few|TRBJ2-7|NA|TRBV4-3
CASSPSGTLSSYEQYF
TGCGCCAGCAGCCCGTCCGGGACACTGAGCTCCTACGAGCAGTACTTC
>NA|TRBJ1-4|NA|TRBV15
CATSRDLDFRGNEKLFF
TGTGCCACCAGCAGAGATTTAGATTTCAGGGGTAATGAAAAACTGTTTTTT
>NA|TRBJ2-6|NA|TRBV19
CASKESRGRSGANVLTF
TGTGCCAGTAAGGAATCCAGGGGAAGATCTGGGGCCAACGTCCTGACTTTC
>NA|TRBJ2-2|NA|TRBV2
CASGTHANTGELFF
TGTGCCAGCGGGACACATGCGAACACCGGGGAGCTGTTTTTT
>few|TRBJ2-3|TRBD2|TRBV5-8
CASSPQLGAGGPDTQYF
TGTGCCAGCAGCCCGCAACTCGGAGCGGGGGGACCAGATACGCAGTATTTT
>once|TRBJ1-1|TRBD1|TRBV18
CASSPFAGGTDEAFF
TGTGCCAGCTCACCTTTCGCAGGGGGAACGGATGAAGCTTTCTTT
>NA|TRBJ2-5|TRBD2|TRBV7-2
CASSWTGTREETQYF
TGTGCCAGCAGCTGGACCGGGACTAGGGAAGAGACCCAGTACTTC
>NA|TRBJ1-3|NA|TRBV4-3
CASSQGASGNTIYF
TGCGCCAGCAGCCAAGGCGCCTCTGGAAACACCATATATTTT